This T cell receptor beta chain was sequenced during a study of immune cell composition in non-small cell lung cancer. The table came from immunoSEQ multiplex PCR; TCRdb's copy has only in-frame clones and leaves some out. The sample lists approximately 3,400 clones, about 80% occurring once. With respect to this clone: Its cognate antigen is unknown.

Regarding the study as a whole: Squamous lung tumours showed higher top 10 clone scores and clonality than adenocarcinomas.

The sample was lung tumor tissue. This sequence originates from a human donor with non-small cell lung cancer.

The CDR3 protein is CASSFGGGSLTGELFF. CDR3 nucleotide sequence: TGCGCCAGCAGCTTCGGAGGGGGCTCCCTTACCGGGGAGCTGTTTTTT. V is TRBV5-1 and J is TRBJ2-2; a possible D gene is TRBD1 (7 bases). The CDR3 loop spans 16 amino acids. Germline CDR1 and CDR2: SGHRS and YFSETQ. V was clipped by 2 bases and J by 5 bases, with 16 bases between them.